This T cell receptor beta chain derives from a study of identical twins. TCRdb processed the 5' RACE reads anew with MiXCR; each CDR3 protein has one entry. This sample carries some 250,000 distinct CDR3 sequences, about 13% of them seen once, and the ten largest clones take 4%. The CDR3 covers 16 residues. Germline lookup yields CDR1 SGHAT and CDR2 FQNNGV. Between the trimmed V and J ends, which lost 1 base and 3 bases, there was a span of 15 bases. Findings of the study overall: Insertions were reduced in abundant cord blood beta clonotypes but not in memory repertoires. Less excess twin sharing appeared in beta out-of-frame sequences.

A remark on this clonotype: Its antigen is unknown.

These records were also assigned to another study, of yellow fever vaccine responses in identical twins. From that paper: It has been reported that, in twins, the vaccine T cell response seemed partly convergent and partly personalized.

Sequencing input: memory (CD45RO+) T cells sorted from blood. The source is a woman under 30 in good health. The V gene is TRBV11-2, the J gene TRBJ1-2; D gene ambiguous. In DNA form, the CDR3 reads TGTGCCAGCAGCTTAGCCGGGTCGGGCGTAGACTATGGCTACACCTTC. Translating it yields CASSLAGSGVDYGYTF.